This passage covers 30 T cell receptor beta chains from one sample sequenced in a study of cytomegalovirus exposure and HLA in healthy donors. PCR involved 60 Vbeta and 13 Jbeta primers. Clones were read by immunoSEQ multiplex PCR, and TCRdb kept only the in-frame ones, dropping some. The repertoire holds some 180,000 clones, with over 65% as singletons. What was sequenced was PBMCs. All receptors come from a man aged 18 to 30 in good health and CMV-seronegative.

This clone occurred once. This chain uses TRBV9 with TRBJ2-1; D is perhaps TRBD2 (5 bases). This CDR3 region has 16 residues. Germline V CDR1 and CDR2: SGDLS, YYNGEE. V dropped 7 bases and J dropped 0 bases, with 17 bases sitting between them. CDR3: CASGRPPSLSYNEQFF. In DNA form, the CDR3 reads TGTGCCAGCGGCCGCCCCCCTAGCCTCTCCTACAATGAGCAGTTCTTC.

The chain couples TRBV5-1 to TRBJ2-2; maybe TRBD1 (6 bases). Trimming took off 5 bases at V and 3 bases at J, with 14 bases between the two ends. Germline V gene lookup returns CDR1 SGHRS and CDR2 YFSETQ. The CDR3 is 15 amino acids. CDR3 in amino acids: CASRLRQDYTGELFF. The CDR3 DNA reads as TGCGCCAGCAGACTTCGACAGGACTACACCGGGGAGCTGTTTTTT.

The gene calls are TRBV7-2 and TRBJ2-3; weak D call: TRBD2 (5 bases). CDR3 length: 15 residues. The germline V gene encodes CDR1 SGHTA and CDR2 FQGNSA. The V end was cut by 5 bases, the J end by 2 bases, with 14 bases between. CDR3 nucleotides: TGTGCCAGCAGCCTCGAGCGAGACTACACAGATACGCAGTATTTT. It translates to CASSLERDYTDTQYF.

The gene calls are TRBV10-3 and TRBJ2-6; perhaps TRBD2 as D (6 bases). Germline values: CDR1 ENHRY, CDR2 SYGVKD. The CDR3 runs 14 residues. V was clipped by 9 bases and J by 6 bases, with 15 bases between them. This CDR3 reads CAITTGEEANVLTF. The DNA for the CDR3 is TGTGCCATTACTACGGGGGAGGAGGCCAACGTCCTGACTTTC.

The CDR3 region has the DNA TGTGCCAGCATCGTAAACACTGAAGCTTTCTTT. This sequence encodes CASIVNTEAFF. This chain connects TRBV7-9 to TRBJ1-1; no clear D. From germline, CDR1 is SEHNR and CDR2 FQNEAQ (reference sequence). The CDR3 length is 11 residues. Trimming removed 7 bases at V and 2 bases at J, with 5 bases between. The entire variable domain, with the rest obtained from reference TRBV7-9 and TRBJ1-1, is as follows: DTGVSQNPRHKITKRGQNVTFRCDPISEHNRLYWYRQTLGQGPEFLTYFQNEAQLEKSRLLSDRFSAERPKGSFSTLEIQRTEQGDSAMYLCASIVNTEAFFGQGTRLTVV.

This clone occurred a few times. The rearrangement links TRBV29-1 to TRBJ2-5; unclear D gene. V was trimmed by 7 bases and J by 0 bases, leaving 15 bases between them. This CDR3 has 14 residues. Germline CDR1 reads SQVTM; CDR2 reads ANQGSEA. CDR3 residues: CSARESAYQETQYF. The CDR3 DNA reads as TGCAGCGCAAGAGAGAGTGCGTACCAAGAGACCCAGTACTTC.

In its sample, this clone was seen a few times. Here the CDR3 DNA reads TGTGCCAGCAGCCCTCTAGACAGGGGCACTGAAGCTTTCTTT. It yields the protein CASSPLDRGTEAFF. The rearrangement links TRBV5-6 to TRBJ1-1; TRBD1 matches 8 bases. V gave up 4 bases and J gave up 4 bases; unmatched junction bases: 6. The CDR3 runs to 14 residues. Per the germline V gene, CDR1 is SGHDT and CDR2 is YYEEEE.

This CDR3 is CASSIQGPQETQYF. DNA for the CDR3: TGTGCCAGCAGTATTCAGGGTCCACAAGAGACCCAGTACTTC. The genes are TRBV6-5 and TRBJ2-5; maybe TRBD1 (5 bases). CDR1 and CDR2 from the germline V gene are MNHEY and SVGAGI. The CDR3 runs to 14 residues. Trimming took off 5 bases at V and 2 bases at J, with 12 bases between the two ends.

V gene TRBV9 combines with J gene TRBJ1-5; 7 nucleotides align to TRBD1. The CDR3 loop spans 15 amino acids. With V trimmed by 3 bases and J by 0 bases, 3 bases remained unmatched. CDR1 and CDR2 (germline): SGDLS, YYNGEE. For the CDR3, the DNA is TGTGCCAGCAGCGAGGGACAGAATAGCAATCAGCCCCAGCATTTT. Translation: CASSEGQNSNQPQHF.

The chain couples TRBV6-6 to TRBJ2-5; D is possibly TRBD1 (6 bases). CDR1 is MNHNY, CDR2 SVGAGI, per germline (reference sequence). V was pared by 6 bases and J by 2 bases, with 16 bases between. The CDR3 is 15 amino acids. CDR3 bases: TGTGCCAGCAGAGCCCAGGGGTCGTATCAAGAGACCCAGTACTTC. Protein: CASRAQGSYQETQYF.

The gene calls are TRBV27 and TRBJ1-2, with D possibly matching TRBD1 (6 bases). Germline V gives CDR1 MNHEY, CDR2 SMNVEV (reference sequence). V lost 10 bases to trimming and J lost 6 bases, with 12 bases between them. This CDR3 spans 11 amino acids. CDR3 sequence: CATSRGNGYTF. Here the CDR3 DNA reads TGTGCCACCTCCAGGGGAAATGGCTACACCTTC.

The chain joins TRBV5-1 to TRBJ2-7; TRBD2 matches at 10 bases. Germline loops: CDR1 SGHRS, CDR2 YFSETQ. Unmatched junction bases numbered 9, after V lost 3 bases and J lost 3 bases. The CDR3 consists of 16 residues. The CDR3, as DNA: TGCGCCAGCAGCTATGTTAGCGGGAGGTTCCTCTACGAGCAGTACTTC. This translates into CASSYVSGRFLYEQYF.

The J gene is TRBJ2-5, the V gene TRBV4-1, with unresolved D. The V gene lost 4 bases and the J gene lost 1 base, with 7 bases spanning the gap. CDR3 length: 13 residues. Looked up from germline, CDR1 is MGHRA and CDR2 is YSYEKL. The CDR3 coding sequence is TGCGCCAGCAGCCCCGCGGCCCAAGAGACCCAGTACTTC. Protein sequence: CASSPAAQETQYF.

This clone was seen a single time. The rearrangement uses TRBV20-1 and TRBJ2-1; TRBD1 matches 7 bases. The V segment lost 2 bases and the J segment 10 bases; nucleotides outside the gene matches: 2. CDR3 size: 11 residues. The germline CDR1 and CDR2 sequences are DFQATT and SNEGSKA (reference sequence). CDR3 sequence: CSARPGQEQFF. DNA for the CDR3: TGCAGTGCTAGACCGGGACAGGAGCAGTTCTTC.

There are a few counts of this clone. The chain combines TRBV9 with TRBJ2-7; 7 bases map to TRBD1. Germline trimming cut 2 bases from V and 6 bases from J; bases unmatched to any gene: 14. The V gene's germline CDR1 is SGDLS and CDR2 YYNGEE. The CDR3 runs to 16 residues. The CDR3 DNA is TGTGCCAGCAGCGTTTCACCTCAGGGGGTTAGGGGCGAGCAGTACTTC. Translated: CASSVSPQGVRGEQYF.

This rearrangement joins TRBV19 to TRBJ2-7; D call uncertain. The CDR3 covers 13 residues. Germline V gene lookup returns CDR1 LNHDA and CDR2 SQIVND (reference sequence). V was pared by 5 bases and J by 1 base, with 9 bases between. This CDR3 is CASSWQVSYEQYF. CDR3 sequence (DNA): TGTGCCAGTAGTTGGCAGGTGTCCTACGAGCAGTACTTC.

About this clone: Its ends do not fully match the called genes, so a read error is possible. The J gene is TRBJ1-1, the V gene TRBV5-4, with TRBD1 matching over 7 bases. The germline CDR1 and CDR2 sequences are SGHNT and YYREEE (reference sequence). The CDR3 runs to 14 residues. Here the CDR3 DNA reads TGTGCCAGCAGCTTGGAGACAGGGAACGCTGAAGCTTTCTTT. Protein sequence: CASSLETGNAEAFF. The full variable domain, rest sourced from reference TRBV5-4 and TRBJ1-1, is ETGVTQSPTHLIKTRGQQVTLRCSSQSGHNTVSWYQQALGQGPQFIFQYYREEENGRGNFPPRFSGLQFPNYSSELNVNALELDDSALYLCASSLETGNAEAFFGQGTRLTVV.

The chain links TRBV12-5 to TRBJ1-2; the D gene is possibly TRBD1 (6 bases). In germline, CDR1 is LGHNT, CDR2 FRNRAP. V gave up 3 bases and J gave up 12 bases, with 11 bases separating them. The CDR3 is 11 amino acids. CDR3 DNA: TGTGCTAGTGGTTTACAGGGCCCTAACACCTTC. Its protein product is CASGLQGPNTF.

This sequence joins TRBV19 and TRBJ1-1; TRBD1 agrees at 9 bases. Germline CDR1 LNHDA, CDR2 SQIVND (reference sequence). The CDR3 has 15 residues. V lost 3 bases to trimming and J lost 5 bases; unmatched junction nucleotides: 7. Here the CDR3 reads CASSIRDRDVTEAFF. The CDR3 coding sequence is TGTGCCAGTAGTATTAGGGACAGGGACGTTACTGAAGCTTTCTTT.

CDR3: CASSLTSGEETQYF. For the CDR3, the DNA is TGTGCCAGCAGTCTGACTAGCGGCGAAGAGACCCAGTACTTC. The chain carries TRBV28 and TRBJ2-5, with 9 positions matching TRBD2. Germline-derived CDR1 and CDR2 are MDHEN and SYDVKM. V gave up 5 bases and J gave up 3 bases; unmatched junction bases: 4. The CDR3 has 14 amino acids.

The CDR3: CASSLGTGGVVGYTF. CDR3 nucleotide sequence: TGTGCCAGCAGTTTAGGGACAGGGGGAGTGGTTGGCTACACCTTC. This chain joins TRBV28 and TRBJ1-2, with 11 bases aligning to TRBD1. After removal of 2 bases from V and 7 bases from J, the junction contained 6 bases not matched to a gene. Germline V gene sequence: CDR1 MDHEN, CDR2 SYDVKM. The CDR3 contains 15 residues.

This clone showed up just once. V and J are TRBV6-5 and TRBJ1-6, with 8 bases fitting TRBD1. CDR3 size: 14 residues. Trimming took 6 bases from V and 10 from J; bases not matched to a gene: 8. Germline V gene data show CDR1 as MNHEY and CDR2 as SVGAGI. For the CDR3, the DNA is TGTGCCAGCAGCCAGACAGGGGTAAACTCACCCCTCCACTTT. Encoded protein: CASSQTGVNSPLHF.

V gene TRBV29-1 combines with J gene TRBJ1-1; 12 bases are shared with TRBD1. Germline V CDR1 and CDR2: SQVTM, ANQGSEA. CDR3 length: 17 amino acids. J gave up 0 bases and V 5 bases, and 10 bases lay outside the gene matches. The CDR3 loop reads CSVLPLRDRGLNTEAFF. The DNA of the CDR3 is TGCAGCGTTCTACCCCTCCGGGACAGGGGGCTGAACACTGAAGCTTTCTTT. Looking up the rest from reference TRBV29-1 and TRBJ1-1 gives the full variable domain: SAVISQKPSRDICQRGTSLTIQCQVDSQVTMMFWYRQQPGQSLTLIATANQGSEATYESGFVIDKFPISRPNLTFSTLTVSNMSPEDSSIYLCSVLPLRDRGLNTEAFFGQGTRLTVV.

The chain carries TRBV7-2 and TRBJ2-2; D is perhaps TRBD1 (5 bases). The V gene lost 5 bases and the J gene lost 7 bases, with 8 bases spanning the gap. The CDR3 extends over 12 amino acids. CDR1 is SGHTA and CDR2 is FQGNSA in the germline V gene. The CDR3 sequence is CASSGHIGELFF. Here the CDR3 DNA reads TGTGCCAGCAGCGGACACATCGGGGAGCTGTTTTTT.

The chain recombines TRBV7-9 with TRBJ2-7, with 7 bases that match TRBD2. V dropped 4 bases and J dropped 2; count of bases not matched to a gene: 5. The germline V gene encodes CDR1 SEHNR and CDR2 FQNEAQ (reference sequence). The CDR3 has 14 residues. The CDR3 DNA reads TGTGCCAGCAGCTATTCTAGCGGCGCCTACGAGCAGTACTTC. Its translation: CASSYSSGAYEQYF.

CDR3 region: CASSELGGQGLEQYF. CDR3 DNA sequence: TGTGCCAGCAGTGAGCTGGGGGGACAGGGGCTCGAGCAGTACTTC. This rearrangement joins TRBV2 to TRBJ2-7, with TRBD1 identical over 10 bases. This CDR3 region has 15 residues. Trimming removed 3 bases from V and 6 bases from J; junction bases left unmatched: 8. The germline gives CDR1 SNHLY, CDR2 FYNNEI. Full variable domain (rest looked up from reference TRBV2 and TRBJ2-7): EPEVTQTPSHQVTQMGQEVILRCVPISNHLYFYWYRQILGQKVEFLVSFYNNEISEKSEIFDDQFSVERPDGSNFTLKIRSTKLEDSAMYFCASSELGGQGLEQYFGPGTRLTVT.

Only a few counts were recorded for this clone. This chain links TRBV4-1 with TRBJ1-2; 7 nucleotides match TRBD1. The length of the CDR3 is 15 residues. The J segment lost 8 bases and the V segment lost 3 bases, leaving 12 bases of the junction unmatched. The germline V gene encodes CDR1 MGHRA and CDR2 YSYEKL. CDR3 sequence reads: CASSHAGQPRCGYTF. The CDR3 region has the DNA TGCGCCAGCAGCCATGCGGGACAGCCCAGGTGCGGCTACACCTTC.

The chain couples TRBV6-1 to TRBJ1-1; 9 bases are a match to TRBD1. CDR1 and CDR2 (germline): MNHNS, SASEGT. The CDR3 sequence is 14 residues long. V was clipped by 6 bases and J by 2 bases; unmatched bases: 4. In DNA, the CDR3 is TGTGCCAGCAGCGACAGGGGGGGCAACACTGAAGCTTTCTTT. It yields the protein CASSDRGGNTEAFF.

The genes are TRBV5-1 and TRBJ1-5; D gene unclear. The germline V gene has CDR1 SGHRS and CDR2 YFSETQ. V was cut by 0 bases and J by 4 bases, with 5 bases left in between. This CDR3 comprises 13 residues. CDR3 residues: CASSLGENQPQHF. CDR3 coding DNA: TGCGCCAGCAGCTTGGGAGAGAATCAGCCCCAGCATTTT.

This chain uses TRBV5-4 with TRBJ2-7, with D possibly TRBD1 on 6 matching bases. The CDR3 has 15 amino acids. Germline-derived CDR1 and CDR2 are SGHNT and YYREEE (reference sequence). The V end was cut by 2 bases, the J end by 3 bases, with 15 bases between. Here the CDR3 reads CASSFGTPENYEQYF. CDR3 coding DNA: TGTGCCAGCAGCTTTGGGACACCGGAAAACTACGAGCAGTACTTC. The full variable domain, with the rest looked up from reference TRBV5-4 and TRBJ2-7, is ETGVTQSPTHLIKTRGQQVTLRCSSQSGHNTVSWYQQALGQGPQFIFQYYREEENGRGNFPPRFSGLQFPNYSSELNVNALELDDSALYLCASSFGTPENYEQYFGPGTRLTVT.